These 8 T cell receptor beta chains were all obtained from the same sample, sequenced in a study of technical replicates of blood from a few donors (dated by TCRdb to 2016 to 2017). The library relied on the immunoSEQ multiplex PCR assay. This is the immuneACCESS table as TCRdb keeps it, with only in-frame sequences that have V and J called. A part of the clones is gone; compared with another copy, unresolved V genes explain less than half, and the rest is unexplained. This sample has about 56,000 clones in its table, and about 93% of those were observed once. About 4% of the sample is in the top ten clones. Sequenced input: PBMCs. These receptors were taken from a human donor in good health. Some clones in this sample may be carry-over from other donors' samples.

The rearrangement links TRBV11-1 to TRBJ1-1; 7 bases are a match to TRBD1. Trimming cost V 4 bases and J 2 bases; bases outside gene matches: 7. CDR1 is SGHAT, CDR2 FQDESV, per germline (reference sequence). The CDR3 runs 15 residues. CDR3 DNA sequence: TGTGCCAGCAGCTCCTGGGACAGAATAAACACTGAAGCTTTCTTT. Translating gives CASSSWDRINTEAFF.

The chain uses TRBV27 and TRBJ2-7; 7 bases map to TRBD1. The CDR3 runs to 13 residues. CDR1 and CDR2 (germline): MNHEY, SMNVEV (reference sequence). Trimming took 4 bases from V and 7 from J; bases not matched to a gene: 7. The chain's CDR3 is CASSYSQGTEQYF. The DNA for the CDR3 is TGTGCCAGCAGTTACTCACAGGGGACGGAGCAGTACTTC.

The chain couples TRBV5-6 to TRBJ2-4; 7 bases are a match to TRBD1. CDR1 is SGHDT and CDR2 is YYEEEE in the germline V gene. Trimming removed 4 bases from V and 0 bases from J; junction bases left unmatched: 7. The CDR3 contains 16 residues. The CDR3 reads CASSARDSLAKNIQYF. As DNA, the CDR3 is TGTGCCAGCAGCGCCCGGGACAGCCTAGCCAAAAACATTCAGTACTTC.

CDR3 nucleotide sequence: TGCAGCGTTGAACGGGAACTCACAGATACGCAGTATTTT. Protein: CSVERELTDTQYF. J is TRBJ2-3 and V is TRBV29-1; TRBD2 might be the D (5 bases). There are 13 residues in the CDR3. Per the germline V gene, CDR1 is SQVTM and CDR2 is ANQGSEA. V shed 2 bases and J shed 2 bases, with 8 bases lying between them.

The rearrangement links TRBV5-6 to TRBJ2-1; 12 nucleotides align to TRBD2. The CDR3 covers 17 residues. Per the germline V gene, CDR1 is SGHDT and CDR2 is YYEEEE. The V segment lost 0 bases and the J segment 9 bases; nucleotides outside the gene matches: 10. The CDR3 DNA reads TGTGCCAGCAGCTTGGAATCCCTAGCGGGAGGGTCTATTGAGCAGTTCTTC. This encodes CASSLESLAGGSIEQFF.

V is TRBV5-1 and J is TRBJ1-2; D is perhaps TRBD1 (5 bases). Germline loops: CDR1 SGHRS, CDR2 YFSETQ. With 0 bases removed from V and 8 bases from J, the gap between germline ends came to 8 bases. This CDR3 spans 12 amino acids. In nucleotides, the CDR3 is TGCGCCAGCAGCTTGGCGGGGGACGGCTACACCTTC. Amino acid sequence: CASSLAGDGYTF.

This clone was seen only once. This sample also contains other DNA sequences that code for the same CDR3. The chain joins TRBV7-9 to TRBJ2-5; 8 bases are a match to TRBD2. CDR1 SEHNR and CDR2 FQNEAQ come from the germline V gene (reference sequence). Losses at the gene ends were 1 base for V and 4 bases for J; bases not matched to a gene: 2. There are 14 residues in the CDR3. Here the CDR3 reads CASSLGLAGETQYF. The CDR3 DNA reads TGTGCCAGCAGCTTAGGGCTAGCGGGAGAGACCCAGTACTTC.

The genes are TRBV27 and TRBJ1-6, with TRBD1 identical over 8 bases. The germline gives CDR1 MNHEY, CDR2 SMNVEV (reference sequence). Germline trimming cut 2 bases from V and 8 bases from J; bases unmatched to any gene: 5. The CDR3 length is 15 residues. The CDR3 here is CASSLPGTGYSPLHF. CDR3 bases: TGTGCCAGCAGTTTACCCGGGACAGGTTATTCACCCCTCCACTTT.